Sequencing of this T cell receptor (beta chain) was carried out in a study of cytomegalovirus exposure and HLA in healthy donors. Study conclusions and caveats: Versus the roughly 700-donor mean, an Asian-associated ancestry cluster reportedly showed fewer N-insertions in a later analysis. A later analysis showed HLA-associated TCR beta chains outstripping equally common others in clonal expansion.

Germline values: CDR1 SQVTM, CDR2 ANQGSEA. The J segment lost 8 bases and the V segment lost 4 bases, leaving 10 bases of the junction unmatched. The CDR3 sequence is 13 residues long. PCR was performed using 60 Vbeta and 13 Jbeta primers. Libraries were prepared by immunoSEQ multiplex PCR; TCRdb keeps only in-frame clonotypes and omits some of them. Of about 150,000 clones listed, roughly 79% are singletons. As regards this clone: What it binds is not known.

The genes are TRBV29-1 and TRBJ1-1; 7 nucleotides line up with TRBD1. The TCR originated in a woman aged 40 to 50 in good health and CMV-seronegative. The sample was PBMCs. The CDR3 DNA sequence: TGCAGCGTTGCCGGCGACAGGGTTTCCGAAGCTTTCTTT. Translating gives CSVAGDRVSEAFF. The whole variable domain, filled in from reference TRBV29-1 and TRBJ1-1, reads SAVISQKPSRDICQRGTSLTIQCQVDSQVTMMFWYRQQPGQSLTLIATANQGSEATYESGFVIDKFPISRPNLTFSTLTVSNMSPEDSSIYLCSVAGDRVSEAFFGQGTRLTVV.